The T cell receptor (beta chain) under discussion was sequenced for a study of blood T cell repertoires in COVID-19. Study summary: Italy, Spain and the United States were the sources of the convalescent and acute COVID-19 samples.

Sequencing was performed with immunoSEQ multiplex PCR; in TCRdb, only in-frame clones are kept and a portion is missing. The sample consists of under 300,000 clones, about nine tenths of them appearing once. Participants spanned ages about 18 to 95 years and resided in 24 US areas. This receptor was identified in a woman aged 60 to 75 who had recovered from COVID-19. The material sequenced was PBMCs or T cells enriched from blood (not recorded which).

The CDR3 reads CASSQEQGARSNQPQHF. The CDR3 DNA reads as TGCGCCAGCAGCCAAGAGCAGGGGGCGAGGAGCAATCAGCCCCAGCATTTT. The chain couples TRBV4-1 to TRBJ1-5, with 8 bases lining up with TRBD1. Looked up from germline, CDR1 is MGHRA and CDR2 is YSYEKL. Trimming cost V 0 bases and J 1 base; bases outside gene matches: 5. The CDR3 length is 17 residues.